These T cell receptor beta chains were read from a single sample in a study of T cells in Graves' hyperthyroidism and ophthalmopathy. MiXCR, run by TCRdb on the multiplex PCR reads, gives a single entry per CDR3 protein. The sample carries over 250,000 distinct CDR3 sequences, 17% recorded once. The sample consisted of blood. The receptors shown here come from a woman aged 55 to 70 with Graves' ophthalmopathy. Each CDR3 is given with its conserved first and last residue. Fields, in order: clone size, J gene, V gene, D gene, CDR3 protein, CDR3 DNA. A D gene is named only where the DNA matches it firmly. Rows may omit the clone size; those that give it use once, few, many or a size class.

>.|TRBJ1-5|TRBV12-3/TRBV12-4|TRBD1
CASSFGGTDSNQPQHF
TGTGCCAGCAGTTTTGGCGGGACAGACTCAAATCAGCCCCAGCATTTT
>.|TRBJ2-3|TRBV24-1|TRBD1
CATSEDRGSGDTQYF
TGTGCCACCAGTGAAGACAGGGGGAGTGGAGATACGCAGTATTTT
>many|TRBJ2-7|TRBV20-1|.
CSASPAGNNEQYF
TGCAGTGCTAGCCCCGCAGGCAACAACGAGCAGTACTTC
>once|TRBJ2-5|TRBV2|.
CASSRGAETQYF
TGTGCCAGCAGTAGGGGGGCAGAGACCCAGTACTTC
>few|TRBJ2-3|TRBV20-1|.
CSASQPAVTDTQYF
TGCAGTGCTAGCCAACCGGCAGTCACAGATACGCAGTATTTT
>many|TRBJ1-4|TRBV12-3/TRBV12-4|.
CASGEETTNEKLFF
TGTGCCAGCGGGGAAGAGACAACTAATGAAAAACTGTTTTTT
>.|TRBJ1-3|TRBV5-1|.
CASGLAQVESGNTIYF
TGCGCCAGCGGCTTGGCCCAAGTTGAATCTGGAAACACCATATATTTT
>.|TRBJ1-4|TRBV20-1|.
CSARTKGGTNEKLFF
TGCAGTGCTAGAACGAAGGGAGGAACTAATGAAAAACTGTTTTTT
>.|TRBJ1-5|TRBV19|.
CASSILGGGQPQHF
TGTGCCAGTAGTATTTTAGGGGGTGGTCAGCCCCAGCATTTT
>.|TRBJ2-1|TRBV9|.
CASSFSSGTFNEQFF
TGTGCCAGCAGCTTTAGTTCCGGGACTTTCAATGAGCAGTTCTTC
>many|TRBJ1-5|TRBV2|TRBD1
CASSDPGQGRNQPQHF
TGTGCCAGCAGTGATCCCGGACAGGGCAGGAATCAGCCCCAGCATTTT
>many|TRBJ2-3|TRBV20-1|TRBD2
CSALTSGTATDTQYF
TGCAGTGCCTTGACTAGCGGGACCGCCACAGATACGCAGTATTTT
>many|TRBJ1-1|TRBV2|TRBD1
CASSSDRASTEAFF
TGTGCCAGCAGTTCCGACAGGGCTAGCACTGAAGCTTTCTTT
>many|TRBJ2-5|TRBV7-6|TRBD1
CASSSTGIQQTQYF
TGTGCCAGCAGCTCGACAGGGATTCAACAGACCCAGTACTTC
>many|TRBJ2-7|TRBV5-1|.
CASSSKGTTLSYEQYF
TGCGCCAGCAGTTCCAAGGGAACTACCCTCTCCTACGAGCAGTACTTC
>.|TRBJ1-2|TRBV27|TRBD1
CASKRGQGVGYGYTF
TGTGCCAGCAAGAGGGGACAGGGAGTTGGGTATGGCTACACCTTC
>.|TRBJ2-5|TRBV15|.
CATSRPGQRETQYF
TGTGCCACCAGCAGACCCGGACAGAGGGAGACCCAGTACTTC
>few|TRBJ2-2|TRBV7-3|.
CASSLGPHTGELFF
TGTGCCAGCAGCTTAGGGCCACACACCGGGGAGCTGTTTTTT
>.|TRBJ1-6|TRBV4-3|.
CASSQDLPGSSPLHF
TGCGCCAGCAGCCAAGATCTTCCAGGTTCTTCACCCCTCCACTTT
>.|TRBJ1-4|TRBV15|.
CATSRERATNEKLFF
TGTGCCACCAGCAGAGAGCGAGCAACTAATGAAAAACTGTTTTTT
>few|TRBJ2-7|TRBV7-2|TRBD1
CASSPLTGGYEQYF
TGTGCCAGCAGCCCCTTGACAGGGGGCTACGAGCAGTACTTC
>many|TRBJ1-4|TRBV3-1|.
CASSQVGRKNEKLFF
TGTGCCAGCAGCCAAGTGGGCAGGAAAAATGAAAAACTGTTTTTT
>many|TRBJ2-3|TRBV27|TRBD1
CASSNWDSRDTQYF
TGTGCCAGCAGCAATTGGGACAGTCGAGATACGCAGTATTTT
>.|TRBJ2-7|TRBV20-1|.
CSARDFDRPEKYEQYF
TGCAGTGCTAGAGATTTTGACAGGCCGGAGAAGTACGAGCAGTACTTC
>.|TRBJ2-6|TRBV18|TRBD1
CASGKDRAGANVLTF
TGTGCCAGCGGAAAAGACAGGGCTGGGGCCAACGTCCTGACTTTC
>many|TRBJ2-1|TRBV6-5|.
CASSYEVVLAHEQFF
TGTGCCAGCAGTTACGAGGTAGTCTTGGCCCATGAGCAGTTCTTC
>few|TRBJ2-2|TRBV19|TRBD2
CASSTLAGAVTGELFF
TGTGCCAGTAGTACCCTAGCGGGAGCGGTCACCGGGGAGCTGTTTTTT
>many|TRBJ2-1|TRBV5-1|.
CASIPSSGSSYNEQFF
TGCGCCAGCATACCCTCGAGCGGTAGCTCCTACAATGAGCAGTTCTTC
>once|TRBJ1-2|TRBV19|.
CASSPGSSNYGYIF
TGTGCCAGTAGTCCGGGGTCCAGTAACTATGGCTACATCTTC
>.|TRBJ2-4|TRBV11-2|TRBD2
CASSILTRLAGGPDIQYF
TGTGCCAGCAGCATCCTGACGAGGTTAGCGGGGGGGCCCGACATTCAGTACTTC
>many|TRBJ2-2|TRBV12-3/TRBV12-4|TRBD1
CAILPDRVMTGELFF
TGTGCCATCCTACCGGACAGGGTTATGACCGGGGAGCTGTTTTTT
>many|TRBJ1-1|TRBV12-5|.
CASGLRGAQGEAFF
TGTGCTAGTGGTTTGCGGGGGGCGCAGGGTGAAGCTTTCTTT
>many|TRBJ1-6|TRBV20-1|.
CSARAGTYNSPLHF
TGCAGTGCTAGAGCGGGGACCTATAATTCACCCCTCCACTTT
>many|TRBJ2-7|TRBV5-1|TRBD1
CASRSPGQSYEQYF
TGCGCCAGCAGATCACCGGGACAGTCCTACGAGCAGTACTTC
>many|TRBJ1-1|TRBV7-6|.
CASSLVSGLNTEAFF
TGTGCCAGCAGCTTAGTTTCCGGGTTGAACACTGAAGCTTTCTTT
>.|TRBJ1-4|TRBV5-1|.
CASSPGPRTEKLFF
TGCGCCAGCAGCCCGGGACCTCGTACTGAAAAACTGTTTTTT
>many|TRBJ1-5|TRBV6-2/TRBV6-3|.
CASSYGAGFNQPQHF
TGTGCCAGCAGTTACGGCGCGGGGTTTAACCAGCCCCAGCATTTT
>many|TRBJ2-7|TRBV12-5|.
CASGLTGTAGEQYF
TGTGCTAGTGGTCTGACCGGGACAGCGGGTGAGCAGTACTTC
>few|TRBJ1-4|TRBV6-5|.
CASSYSGPTTEKLFF
TGTGCCAGCAGTTACTCGGGACCTACCACTGAAAAACTGTTTTTT
>.|TRBJ2-5|TRBV5-4|.
CASSTAQQETQYF
TGTGCCAGCTCTACTGCACAACAAGAGACCCAGTACTTC
>few|TRBJ2-1|TRBV6-1|.
CASSEGPLKGFF
TGTGCCAGCAGTGAAGGGCCGCTCAAGGGGTTCTTC
>once|TRBJ2-3|TRBV13|TRBD1
CASSSDRGRTDTQYF
TGTGCCAGCAGCTCGGACAGGGGACGAACAGATACGCAGTATTTT
>few|TRBJ1-1|TRBV20-1|.
CSAEEDLNTEAFF
TGCAGTGCCGAGGAAGACCTCAACACTGAAGCTTTCTTT
>.|TRBJ2-1|TRBV5-6|TRBD1
CASGLGRGQAQFF
TGTGCCAGCGGCTTGGGCAGGGGGCAGGCTCAGTTCTTC
>few|TRBJ2-2|TRBV29-1|TRBD1
CSVDLGQGNTGELFF
TGCAGCGTTGATTTAGGACAGGGGAACACCGGGGAGCTGTTTTTT
>few|TRBJ2-1|TRBV4-2|.
CASSPGAYNEQFF
TGTGCCAGCAGCCCTGGAGCCTACAATGAGCAGTTCTTC
>many|TRBJ2-7|TRBV3-1|.
CASSQADSAHEQYF
TGTGCCAGCAGCCAAGCTGACTCAGCCCACGAGCAGTACTTC
>many|TRBJ2-7|TRBV4-3|TRBD2
CASSPRRAGVSYEQYF
TGCGCCAGCAGCCCCCGTCGAGCGGGAGTCAGCTACGAGCAGTACTTC
>few|TRBJ1-1|TRBV28|.
CASSPPFSGYTEAFF
TGTGCCAGCAGTCCACCGTTTTCAGGGTATACTGAAGCTTTCTTT